These 9 T cell receptor beta chains share one sample of origin, sequenced in a study of T-cell reconstitution after alpha-beta-depleted transplantation in children. TCRbeta library construction was performed incorporating unique molecular identifiers. TCRdb redid the calling of the PCR reads with MiXCR, one entry per CDR3 protein. Of just over 950,000 distinct CDR3 sequences in the sample, roughly 29% were seen once. Sequencing was performed on PBMCs, mostly from graft donor cells, taken 360 days after TCRalphabeta/CD19-depleted stem cell transplant. Source of these receptors: a boy in the first two years of life who had a stem cell transplant for SCID, so the T cells may come from the graft donor.

This clonotype showed up just a few times. The V and J genes are TRBV20-1 and TRBJ2-5, with D unclear. Germline assignment: CDR1 DFQATT and CDR2 SNEGSKA (reference sequence). The V gene lost 5 bases and the J gene lost 2 bases, with 12 bases spanning the gap. The CDR3 loop spans 13 amino acids. DNA of the CDR3: TGCAGTGCTCCCTATCATAAGCAAGAGACCCAGTACTTC. Translated: CSAPYHKQETQYF.

The V gene is TRBV12-3 or TRBV12-4, the J gene TRBJ1-1, with D possibly TRBD1 on 6 matching bases. The V gene lost 10 bases and the J gene lost 8 bases, with 11 bases spanning the gap. The CDR3 extends over 10 amino acids. The CDR3 loop reads CAIGGREAFF. The CDR3 nucleotides read TGTGCCATCGGGGGCAGGGAAGCTTTCTTT.

This sequence joins TRBV13 and TRBJ2-3; tentative D call: TRBD2 (5 bases). V was shortened by 5 bases and J by 2 bases, with 11 bases between the two germline ends. The length of the CDR3 is 14 residues. The germline gives CDR1 PRHDT, CDR2 FYEKMQ (reference sequence). For the CDR3, the DNA is TGTGCCAGCAGCCCCTGGCGGGTCACAGATACGCAGTATTTT. Amino acid sequence: CASSPWRVTDTQYF.

The chain has TRBV10-1 and TRBJ2-1, with 7 bases identical to TRBD1. The trim removed 6 bases at V and 0 bases at J, leaving 5 bases unmatched. The CDR3 consists of 15 residues. Per the germline V gene, CDR1 is WNHNN and CDR2 is SYGVQD (reference sequence). CDR3 region: CASSPDRRSYNEQFF. CDR3 coding DNA: TGCGCCAGCAGCCCGGACAGGCGCTCCTACAATGAGCAGTTCTTC.

V and J are TRBV29-1 and TRBJ2-7; D may correspond to TRBD1 or TRBD2 (5 bases each). V lost 4 bases and J lost 4, with 14 bases in between. Germline lookup yields CDR1 SQVTM and CDR2 ANQGSEA. The CDR3 contains 13 residues. CDR3 sequence (DNA): TGCAGCGTTGCCCGGGGCAAACTATACGAGCAGTACTTC. Amino acid sequence: CSVARGKLYEQYF.

The sample holds a few counts of this clonotype. CDR3 nucleotide sequence: TGTGCCAGCAGTGAACTGGTGGTCAGGACGAACACTGAAGCTTTCTTT. Translated, it gives CASSELVVRTNTEAFF. The rearrangement links TRBV2 to TRBJ1-1; no firm D call. V shed 2 bases and J shed 1 base, with 14 bases lying between them. Germline-derived CDR1 and CDR2 are SNHLY and FYNNEI. CDR3 length: 16 residues.

Only a few counts were recorded for this clonotype. CDR3 bases: TGTGCCAGCAGCCCAGGGGGAGAAGAAAAACTGTTTTTT. Residues: CASSPGGEEKLFF. This sequence joins TRBV12-3 or TRBV12-4 and TRBJ1-4; 7 bases are shared with TRBD1. The J segment lost 8 bases and the V segment lost 6 bases, leaving 6 bases of the junction unmatched. This CDR3 contains 13 residues.

This sequence joins TRBV6-1 and TRBJ1-5; possibly TRBD1 for D (5 bases). CDR1 MNHNS and CDR2 SASEGT come from the germline V gene. V was cut by 5 bases and J by 3 bases, with 23 bases left in between. This CDR3 spans 18 amino acids. CDR3 sequence: CASSRSEFQRGLNQPQHF. Here the CDR3 DNA reads TGTGCCAGCAGTCGAAGCGAATTTCAGCGGGGCCTCAATCAGCCCCAGCATTTT.

This clonotype was observed a handful of times. The chain uses TRBV6-2 or TRBV6-3 and TRBJ2-7; the match to TRBD1 covers 8 bases. The CDR3 runs to 14 residues. The V gene end was trimmed by 1 base and the J gene end by 4 bases; junction bases not matched to a gene: 3. Germline V gene lookup returns CDR1 MNHEY and CDR2 SVGEGT. The CDR3 sequence: CASSYWGQVYEQYF. The CDR3 bases are TGTGCCAGCAGTTACTGGGGACAGGTATACGAGCAGTACTTC.